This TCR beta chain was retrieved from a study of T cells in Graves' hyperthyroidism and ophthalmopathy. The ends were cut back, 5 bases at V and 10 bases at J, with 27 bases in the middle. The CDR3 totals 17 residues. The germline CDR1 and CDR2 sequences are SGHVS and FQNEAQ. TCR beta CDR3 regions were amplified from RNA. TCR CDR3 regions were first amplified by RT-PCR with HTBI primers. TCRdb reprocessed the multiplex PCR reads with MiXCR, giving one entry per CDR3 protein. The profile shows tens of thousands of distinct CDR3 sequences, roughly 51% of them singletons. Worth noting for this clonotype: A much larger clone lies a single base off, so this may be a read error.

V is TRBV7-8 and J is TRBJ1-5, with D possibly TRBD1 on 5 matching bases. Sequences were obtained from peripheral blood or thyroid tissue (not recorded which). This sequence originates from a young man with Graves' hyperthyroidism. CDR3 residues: CASSPTPRGRLSKPQHF. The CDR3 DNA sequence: TGTGCCAGCAGCCCTACTCCAAGGGGACGCTTGTCCAAACCCCAGCATTTT.